The following is a T cell receptor (beta chain) sequence with its context. Antigen unknown. This PCR relied on a set of 60 Vbeta primers and 13 Jbeta primers. Only in-frame clones appear in the TCRdb table, and some are missing; sequencing was by immunoSEQ multiplex PCR. The data contain roughly 120,000 clones, about 69% of them seen just once; the ten biggest clones take up 1.6%. Looked up from germline, CDR1 is MNHEY and CDR2 is SMNVEV (reference sequence). After removal of 8 bases from V and 6 bases from J, the junction contained 11 bases not matched to a gene. The CDR3 loop spans 15 amino acids. The source of the sample is a study of cytomegalovirus exposure and HLA in healthy donors. Study findings and constraints: There were reportedly fewer N-insertions in an Asian-associated ancestry cluster than the roughly 670-donor mean, in a later analysis.

V is TRBV27 and J is TRBJ1-4; 8 bases align to TRBD1. This TCR was recovered from a woman aged 18-29 years in good health and CMV-seronegative. The sequencing sample was made of PBMCs. CDR3 coding DNA: TGTGCCAGCTCGCCGGGTCTGGGACAGGATGAAAAACTGTTTTTT. It yields the protein CASSPGLGQDEKLFF.